The following is a T cell receptor beta chain sequence with its context. Trimming at V came to 4 bases and at J to 0 bases, leaving 5 bases not matched to a gene. The germline V gene has CDR1 SEHNR and CDR2 FQNEAQ (reference sequence). The CDR3 consists of 15 residues. This sample stems from a study of blood T cell repertoires in COVID-19. This table comes from immunoSEQ multiplex PCR, and its TCRdb copy is limited to in-frame clones, with some not included. Of roughly 67,000 clones detected, around 84% appear once; the ten largest clones hold around 4%. The clonotype originates from a man in his fifties with acute or convalescent COVID-19. The source material was peripheral blood. The genes are TRBV7-9 and TRBJ1-2, with TRBD1 identical over 7 bases. The CDR3 DNA sequence: TGTGCCAGCAGCTCTCCAGGGGGAGCTAACTATGGCTACACCTTC. It yields the protein CASSSPGGANYGYTF.